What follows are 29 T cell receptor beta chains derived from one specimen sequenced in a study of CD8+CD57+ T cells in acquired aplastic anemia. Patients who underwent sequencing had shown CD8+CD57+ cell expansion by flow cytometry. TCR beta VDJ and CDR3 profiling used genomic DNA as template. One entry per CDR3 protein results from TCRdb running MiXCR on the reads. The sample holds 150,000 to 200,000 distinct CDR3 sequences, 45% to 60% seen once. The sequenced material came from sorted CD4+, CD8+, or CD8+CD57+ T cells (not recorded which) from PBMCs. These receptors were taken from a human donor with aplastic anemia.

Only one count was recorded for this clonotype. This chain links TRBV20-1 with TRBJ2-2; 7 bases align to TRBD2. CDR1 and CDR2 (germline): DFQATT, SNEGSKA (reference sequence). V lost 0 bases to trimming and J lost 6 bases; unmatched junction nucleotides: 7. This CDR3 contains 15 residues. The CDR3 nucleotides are TGCAGTGCTAGAGACCCGGGACTATCGTCCGGGGAGCTGTTTTTT. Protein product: CSARDPGLSSGELFF.

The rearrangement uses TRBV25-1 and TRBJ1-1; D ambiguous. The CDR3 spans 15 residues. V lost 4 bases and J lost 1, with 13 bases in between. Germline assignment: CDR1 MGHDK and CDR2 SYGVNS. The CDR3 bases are TGTGCCAGCAGTGCTAGAGCGGACGGGAACACTGAAGCTTTCTTT. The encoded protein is CASSARADGNTEAFF. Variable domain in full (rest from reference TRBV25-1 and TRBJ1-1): EADIYQTPRYLVIGTGKKITLECSQTMGHDKMYWYQQDPGMELHLIHYSYGVNSTEKGDLSSESTVSRIRTEHFPLTLESARPSHTSQYLCASSARADGNTEAFFGQGTRLTVV.

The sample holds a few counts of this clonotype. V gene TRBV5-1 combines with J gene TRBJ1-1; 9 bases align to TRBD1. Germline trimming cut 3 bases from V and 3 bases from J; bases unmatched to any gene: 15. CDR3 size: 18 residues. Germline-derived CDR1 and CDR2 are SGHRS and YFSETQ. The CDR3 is CASSSPTEQGAQDTEAFF. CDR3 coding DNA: TGCGCCAGCAGCTCCCCAACCGAACAGGGGGCGCAGGACACTGAAGCTTTCTTT.

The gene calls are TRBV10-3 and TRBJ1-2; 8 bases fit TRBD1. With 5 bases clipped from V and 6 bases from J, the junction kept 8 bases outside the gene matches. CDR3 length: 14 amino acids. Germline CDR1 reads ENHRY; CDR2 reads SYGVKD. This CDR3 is CAISLDREEDGYTF. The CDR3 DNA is TGTGCCATCAGTCTGGACAGGGAGGAGGATGGCTACACCTTC.

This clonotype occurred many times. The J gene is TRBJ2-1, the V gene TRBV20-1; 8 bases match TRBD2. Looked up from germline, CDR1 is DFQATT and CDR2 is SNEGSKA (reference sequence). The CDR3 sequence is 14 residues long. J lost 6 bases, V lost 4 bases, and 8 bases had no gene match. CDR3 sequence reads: CSAIGTRSGNEQFF. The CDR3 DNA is TGCAGTGCTATCGGGACTAGATCCGGCAATGAGCAGTTCTTC.

The CDR3 sequence is CATRAGTGGHEQYF. DNA for the CDR3: TGTGCCACCAGAGCCGGGACAGGGGGGCACGAGCAGTACTTC. The chain recombines TRBV24-1 with TRBJ2-7; 11 bases align to TRBD1. Germline V gives CDR1 KGHDR, CDR2 SFDVKD. This CDR3 comprises 14 residues. The ends lost 7 bases at V and 5 bases at J; junction bases unmatched: 6.

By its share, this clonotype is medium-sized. CDR3: CASRLTGAGNTIYF. CDR3 DNA: TGTGCCAGCAGGCTTACAGGGGCTGGAAACACCATATATTTT. The rearrangement uses TRBV25-1 and TRBJ1-3; 7 nucleotides align to TRBD1. CDR3 length equals 14 residues. The ends lost 6 bases at V and 2 bases at J; junction bases unmatched: 4. CDR1 and CDR2 from the germline V gene are MGHDK and SYGVNS.

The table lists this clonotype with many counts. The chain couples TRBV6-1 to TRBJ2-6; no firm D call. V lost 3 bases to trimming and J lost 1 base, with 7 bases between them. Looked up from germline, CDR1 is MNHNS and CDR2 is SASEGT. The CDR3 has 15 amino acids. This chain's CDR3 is CASSEGRSGANVLTF. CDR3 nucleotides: TGTGCCAGCAGTGAGGGTAGGTCTGGGGCCAACGTCCTGACTTTC.

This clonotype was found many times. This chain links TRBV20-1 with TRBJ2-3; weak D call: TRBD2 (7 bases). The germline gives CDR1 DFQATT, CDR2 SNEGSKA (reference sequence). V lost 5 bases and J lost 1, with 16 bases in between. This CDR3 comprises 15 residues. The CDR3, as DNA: TGCAGTGCTTTGAGGGGGGGACGAGGCACAGATACGCAGTATTTT. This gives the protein CSALRGGRGTDTQYF.

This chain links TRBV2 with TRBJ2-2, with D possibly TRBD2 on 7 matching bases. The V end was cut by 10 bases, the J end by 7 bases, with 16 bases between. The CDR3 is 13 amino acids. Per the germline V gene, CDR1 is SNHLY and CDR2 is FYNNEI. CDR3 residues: CATRGGQGGELFF. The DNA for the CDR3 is TGTGCCACTCGCGGGGGCCAGGGCGGGGAGCTGTTTTTT.

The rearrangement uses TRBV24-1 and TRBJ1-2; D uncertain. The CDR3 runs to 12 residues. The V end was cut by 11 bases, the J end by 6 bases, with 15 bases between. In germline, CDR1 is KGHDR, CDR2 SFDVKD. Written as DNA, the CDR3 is TGTGCCATCCATGAGACTTTCCATGGCTACACCTTC. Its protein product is CAIHETFHGYTF.

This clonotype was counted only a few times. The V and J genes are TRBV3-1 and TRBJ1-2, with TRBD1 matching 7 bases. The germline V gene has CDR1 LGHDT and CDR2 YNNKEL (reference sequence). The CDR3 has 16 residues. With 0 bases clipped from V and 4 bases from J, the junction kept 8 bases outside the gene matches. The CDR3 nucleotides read TGTGCCAGCAGCCAAGATGGTTGGGACAGCTCCTATGGCTACACCTTC. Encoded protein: CASSQDGWDSSYGYTF.

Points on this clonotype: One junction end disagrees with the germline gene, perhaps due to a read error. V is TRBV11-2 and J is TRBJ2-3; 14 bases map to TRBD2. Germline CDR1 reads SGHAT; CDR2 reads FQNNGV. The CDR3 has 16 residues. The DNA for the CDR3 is TGTGCTAGCAGCAAGACTAGCGGGAGGGGCACAGATACGCAGTATTTT. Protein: CASSKTSGRGTDTQYF.

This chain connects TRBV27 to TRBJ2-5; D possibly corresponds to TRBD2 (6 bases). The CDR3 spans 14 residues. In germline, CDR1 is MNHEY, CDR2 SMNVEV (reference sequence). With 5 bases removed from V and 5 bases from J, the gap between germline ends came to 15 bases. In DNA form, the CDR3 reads TGTGCCAGCAGTGCCGGGACTCTCTTTGAGACCCAGTACTTC. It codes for CASSAGTLFETQYF.

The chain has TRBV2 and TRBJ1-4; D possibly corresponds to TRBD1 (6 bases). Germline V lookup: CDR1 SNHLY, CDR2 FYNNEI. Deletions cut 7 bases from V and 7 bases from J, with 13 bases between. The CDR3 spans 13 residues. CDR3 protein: CASTGGAVEKLFF. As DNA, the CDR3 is TGTGCCAGCACCGGGGGGGCCGTTGAAAAACTGTTTTTT.

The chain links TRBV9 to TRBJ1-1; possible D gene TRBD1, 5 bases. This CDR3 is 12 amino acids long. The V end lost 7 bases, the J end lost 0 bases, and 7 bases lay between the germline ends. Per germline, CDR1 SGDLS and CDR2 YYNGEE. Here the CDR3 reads CASGALNTEAFF. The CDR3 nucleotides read TGTGCCAGCGGGGCCCTGAACACTGAAGCTTTCTTT.

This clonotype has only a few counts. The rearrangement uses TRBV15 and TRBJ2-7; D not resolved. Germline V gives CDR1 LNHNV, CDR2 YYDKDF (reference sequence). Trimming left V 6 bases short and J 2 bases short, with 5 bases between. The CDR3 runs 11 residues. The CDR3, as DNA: TGTGCCACCAGTAATCCCTACGAGCAGTACTTC. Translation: CATSNPYEQYF.

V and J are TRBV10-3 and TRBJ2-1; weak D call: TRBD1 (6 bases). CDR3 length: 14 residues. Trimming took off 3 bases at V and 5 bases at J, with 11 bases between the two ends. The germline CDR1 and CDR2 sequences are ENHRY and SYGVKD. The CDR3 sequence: CAISEVQGDNEQFF. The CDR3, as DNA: TGTGCCATCAGTGAAGTACAGGGAGACAATGAGCAGTTCTTC.

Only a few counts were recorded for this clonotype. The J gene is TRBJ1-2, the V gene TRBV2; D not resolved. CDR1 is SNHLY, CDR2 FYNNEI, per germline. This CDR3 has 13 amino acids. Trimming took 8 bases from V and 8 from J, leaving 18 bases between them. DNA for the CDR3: TGTGCCAGCTCAAACCTGCTCGGGAGGGGCTACACCTTC. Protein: CASSNLLGRGYTF.

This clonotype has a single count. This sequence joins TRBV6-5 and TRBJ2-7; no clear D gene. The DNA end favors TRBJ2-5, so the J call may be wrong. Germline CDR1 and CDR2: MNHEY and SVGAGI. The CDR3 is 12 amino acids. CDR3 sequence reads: CASSSLPETQYF. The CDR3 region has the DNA TGTGCCAGCAGTTCCCTTCCGGAGACCCAGTACTTC.

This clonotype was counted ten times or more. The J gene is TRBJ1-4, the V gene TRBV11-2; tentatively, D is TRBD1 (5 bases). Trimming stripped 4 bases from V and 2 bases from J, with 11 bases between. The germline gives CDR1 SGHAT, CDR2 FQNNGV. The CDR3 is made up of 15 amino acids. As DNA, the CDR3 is TGTGCCAGCAGCTCCAGGGTGCCCACTAATGAAAAACTGTTTTTT. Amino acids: CASSSRVPTNEKLFF.

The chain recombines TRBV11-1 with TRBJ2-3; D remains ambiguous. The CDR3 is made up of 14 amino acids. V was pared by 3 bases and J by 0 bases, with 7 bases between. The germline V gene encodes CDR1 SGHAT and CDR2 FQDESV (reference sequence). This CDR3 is CASSFGGSTDTQYF. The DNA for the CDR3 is TGTGCCAGCAGCTTCGGTGGAAGCACAGATACGCAGTATTTT.

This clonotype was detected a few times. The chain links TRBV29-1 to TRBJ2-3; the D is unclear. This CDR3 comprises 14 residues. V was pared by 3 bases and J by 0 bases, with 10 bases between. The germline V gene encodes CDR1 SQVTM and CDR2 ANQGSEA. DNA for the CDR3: TGCAGCGTTGAGGCAGGCGCTAGCACAGATACGCAGTATTTT. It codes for CSVEAGASTDTQYF.

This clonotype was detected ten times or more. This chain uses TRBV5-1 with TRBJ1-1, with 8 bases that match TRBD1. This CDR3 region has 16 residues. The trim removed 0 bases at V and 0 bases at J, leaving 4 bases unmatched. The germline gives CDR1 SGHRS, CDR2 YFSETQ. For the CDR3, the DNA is TGCGCCAGCAGCTTGGGACAGGGGATGATGAACACTGAAGCTTTCTTT. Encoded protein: CASSLGQGMMNTEAFF. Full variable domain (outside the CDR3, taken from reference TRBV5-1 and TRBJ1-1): KAGVTQTPRYLIKTRGQQVTLSCSPISGHRSVSWYQQTPGQGLQFLFEYFSETQRNKGNFPGRFSGRQFSNSRSEMNVSTLELGDSALYLCASSLGQGMMNTEAFFGQGTRLTVV.

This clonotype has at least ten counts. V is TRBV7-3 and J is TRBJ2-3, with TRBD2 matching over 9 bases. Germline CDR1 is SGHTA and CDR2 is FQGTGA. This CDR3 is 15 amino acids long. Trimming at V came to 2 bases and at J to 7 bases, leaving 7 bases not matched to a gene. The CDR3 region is CASSLEAGGPYTQYF. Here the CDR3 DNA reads TGTGCCAGCAGCTTAGAGGCGGGGGGGCCATATACGCAGTATTTT. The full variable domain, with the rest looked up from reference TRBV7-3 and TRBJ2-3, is GAGVSQTPSNKVTEKGKYVELRCDPISGHTALYWYRQSLGQGPEFLIYFQGTGAADDSGLPNDRFFAVRPEGSVSTLKIQRTERGDSAVYLCASSLEAGGPYTQYFGPGTRLTVL.

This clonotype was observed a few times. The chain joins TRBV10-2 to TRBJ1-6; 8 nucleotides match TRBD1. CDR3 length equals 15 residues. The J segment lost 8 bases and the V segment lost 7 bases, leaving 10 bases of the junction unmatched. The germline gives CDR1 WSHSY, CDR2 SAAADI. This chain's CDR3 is CASNPSTGVDSPLHF. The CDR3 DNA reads TGCGCCAGCAACCCCTCGACAGGGGTGGATTCACCCCTCCACTTT.

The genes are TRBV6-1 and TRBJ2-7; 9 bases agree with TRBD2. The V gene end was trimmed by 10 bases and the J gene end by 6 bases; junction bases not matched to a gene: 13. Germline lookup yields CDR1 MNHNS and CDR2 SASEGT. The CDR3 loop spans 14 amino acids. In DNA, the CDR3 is TGTGCCACCTCACCGGGACTAGCACATGTCGAGCAGTACTTC. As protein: CATSPGLAHVEQYF.

The CDR3 region has the DNA TGTGCCACGCAGGGGATCCCGTCGGAGCAGTACTTC. This gives the protein CATQGIPSEQYF. The chain employs TRBV10-3 and TRBJ2-7; weak D call: TRBD1 (6 bases). This CDR3 contains 12 residues. V gave up 10 bases and J gave up 7 bases, with 17 bases separating them. CDR1 and CDR2 (germline): ENHRY, SYGVKD.

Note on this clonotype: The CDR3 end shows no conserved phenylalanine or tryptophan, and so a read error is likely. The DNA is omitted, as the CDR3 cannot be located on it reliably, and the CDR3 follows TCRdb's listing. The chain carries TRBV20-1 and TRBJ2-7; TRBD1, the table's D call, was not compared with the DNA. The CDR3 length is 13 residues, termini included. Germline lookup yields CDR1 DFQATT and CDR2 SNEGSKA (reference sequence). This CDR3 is CSATDRGRGEQDC.